The rows below give T cell receptor beta chains drawn from one sample of a study of T cell responses to AZD1222 COVID-19 vaccine. Method: immunoSEQ multiplex PCR; TCRdb's copy keeps in-frame clones and lacks some. The table records about 150,000 clones, less than 95% of them present only once. Sequenced here: peripheral blood, sampled on day 0 of AZD1222 vaccination. These receptors all come from an adult in good health. Each CDR3 is given with its conserved first and last residue. A D gene is named only where the DNA matches it firmly. Some rows mark clone size as missing; the rest say once, few, many or name a class of expanded clone.

TRBV7-6,NA,NA,TRBJ2-3,TGTGCCAGCAGCTTAGAGAGTGGGAGCACAGATACGCAGTATTTT,CASSLESGSTDTQYF
TRBV2,NA,NA,TRBJ1-5,TGTGCCAGCAGTGAAGGTCTCGGGGGTCCCCTCGGTCAGCCCCAGCATTTT,CASSEGLGGPLGQPQHF
TRBV18,NA,NA,TRBJ1-4,TGTGCCAGCTCACCAGACGAGGCAACTAATGAAAAACTGTTTTTT,CASSPDEATNEKLFF
TRBV5-6,NA,NA,TRBJ1-6,TGTGCCAGCAGCTTCGGACAATGGGGGTCACCCCTCCACTTT,CASSFGQWGSPLHF
TRBV7-2,TRBD2,NA,TRBJ2-1,TGTGCCAGCAGCTTTGGAGGGAGGGACGAGCAGTTCTTC,CASSFGGRDEQFF
TRBV27,NA,NA,TRBJ2-3,TGTGCCAGCAGTCCCCGGGGGGCACTGGCAGATACGCAGTATTTT,CASSPRGALADTQYF
TRBV28,TRBD1,NA,TRBJ1-2,TGTGCCAGCAGCTATGGACAGGGGGCGTTTTCTTATGGCTACACCTTC,CASSYGQGAFSYGYTF
TRBV18,NA,NA,TRBJ1-2,TGTGCCAGCTCACTACCTTTCGGGGGGAAATTTGGCTACACCTTC,CASSLPFGGKFGYTF
TRBV5-5,NA,once,TRBJ1-2,TGTGCCAGCAGCTTGAGTCCAGCCGCTAACTATGGCTACACCTTC,CASSLSPAANYGYTF
TRBV29-1,NA,NA,TRBJ2-7,TGCAGCGCCGCCACAGGACCTACTTCCTACGAGCAGTACTTC,CSAATGPTSYEQYF
TRBV19,TRBD1,NA,TRBJ1-1,TGTGCCAGTAGCAGGGGACAGGGTCGCACTGAAGCTTTCTTT,CASSRGQGRTEAFF
TRBV9,NA,NA,TRBJ1-2,TGTGCCAGCAGCGTCGGGGGATCTAACTATGGCTACACCTTC,CASSVGGSNYGYTF
TRBV10-3,NA,NA,TRBJ1-1,TGTGCCATCAGTGATGGGCTAGGGAACACTGAAGCTTTCTTT,CAISDGLGNTEAFF
TRBV27,TRBD2,few,TRBJ2-1,TGTGCCAGCAGTTGGGGGAGGGGACCGCCCTACAATGAGCAGTTCTTC,CASSWGRGPPYNEQFF
TRBV7-9,NA,NA,TRBJ1-2,TGTGCCAGCAGCTTAGGGTCCGCAAACTATGGCTACACCTTC,CASSLGSANYGYTF
TRBV5-4,NA,NA,TRBJ2-5,TGTGCCAGCAGCTTCTCACCCGGAGAGACCCAGTACTTC,CASSFSPGETQYF
TRBV19,NA,NA,TRBJ2-1,TGTGCCAGTAGTATCGGGGGACTGGGGGACAATGAGCAGTTCTTC,CASSIGGLGDNEQFF
TRBV18,TRBD2,NA,TRBJ2-7,TGTGCCAGCTCACCCCTAGCGGGGGGCGGAGAGCAGTACTTC,CASSPLAGGGEQYF
TRBV7-9,TRBD1,NA,TRBJ2-1,TGTGCCAGCAGCCTTCGGACAGGGGGGGGCAATGAGCAGTTCTTC,CASSLRTGGGNEQFF